These T cell receptor beta chains were read from a single sample in a study of blood T cell repertoires in COVID-19. Assay used: immunoSEQ multiplex PCR; TCRdb lists only in-frame clones, some missing. The data show fewer than 250,000 clones, just under 90% seen once. What was sequenced was PBMCs or T cells enriched from blood (not recorded which). The source is a man over 45 who had been exposed to COVID-19. Both conserved end residues are part of each CDR3. The order of the fields is clone size, V gene, D gene, J gene, CDR3 DNA, CDR3 protein. D genes are given only for firm matches. Where a row states a size, it is once, few, many or the class of an expanded clone; other rows omit it.

-	TRBV3-1/TRBV3-2	-	TRBJ1-1	TGTGCCAGCAGCCAAGATCCCTCGTACACTGAAGCTTTCTTT	CASSQDPSYTEAFF
-	TRBV5-1	-	TRBJ2-2	TGCGCCAGCAGCACCCTAACTACGTCCATGACCGGGGAGCTGTTTTTT	CASSTLTTSMTGELFF
-	TRBV7-9	-	TRBJ2-5	TGTGCCAGCAGCGCGGGCTACGCGACCCAGTACTTC	CASSAGYATQYF
-	TRBV9	-	TRBJ1-2	TGTGCCAGCAGCGTAGGATCAGGGGCTAACTATGGCTACACCTTC	CASSVGSGANYGYTF
-	TRBV10-3	TRBD1	TRBJ2-7	TGTGCCATCAGCGATCCGGGACAGAAATCCTACGAGCAGTACTTC	CAISDPGQKSYEQYF
-	TRBV5-1	TRBD1	TRBJ1-1	TGCGCCAGCAGCCCGGACAGGGTAAGCACTGAAGCTTTCTTT	CASSPDRVSTEAFF
-	TRBV7-9	-	TRBJ2-2	TGTGCCAGCAGCTCGGACAGCCTGGTGACCGGGGAGCTGTTTTTT	CASSSDSLVTGELFF
once	TRBV19	TRBD2	TRBJ2-5	TGTGCCAGTAGCAGAGGACTAGGGGAGACCCAGTACTTC	CASSRGLGETQYF
-	TRBV7-8	TRBD2	TRBJ2-5	TGTGCCAGCACTCTCCTAGCGGGGCCCGGGGAGACCCAGTACTTC	CASTLLAGPGETQYF
-	TRBV27	-	TRBJ1-1	TGTGCCACCTCGGGCAGGGGTTGGGTCACTGAAGCTTTCTTT	CATSGRGWVTEAFF
-	TRBV6-5	-	TRBJ1-6	TGTGCCAGCAGAAATTGGACAGTCCTTAATTCACCCCTCCACTTT	CASRNWTVLNSPLHF
-	TRBV7-9	-	TRBJ1-4	TGTGCCAGCAGCTCCAGACAGACCAATGAAAAACTGTTTTTT	CASSSRQTNEKLFF
-	TRBV11-2	-	TRBJ1-2	TGTGCCAGCAGCCCCTTCCCACTATTACAGGGAGCTAACTATGGCTACACCTTC	CASSPFPLLQGANYGYTF
-	TRBV19	-	TRBJ1-5	TGTGCCAGTAGTATATATCTTAGAGACGGGGATAGCAATCAGCCCCAGCATTTT	CASSIYLRDGDSNQPQHF
-	TRBV18	-	TRBJ1-1	TGTGCCAGCTCACCACCCCTGAGGGTGGGGTATGAAGCTTTCTTT	CASSPPLRVGYEAFF
-	TRBV5-8	-	TRBJ1-6	TGTGCCAGCAGTTCCGGGACAAATTCTTCACCCCTCCACTTT	CASSSGTNSSPLHF
-	TRBV27	TRBD1	TRBJ2-2	TGTGCCAGCAGTCCTAGGGGGACAGGGGGCGAATCGGGCGGGGAGCTGTTTTTT	CASSPRGTGGESGGELFF
-	TRBV4-1	TRBD1	TRBJ1-2	TGCGCCAGCAGCCAAGATAGAGGGACAGGGGGCACCTATGGCTACACCTTC	CASSQDRGTGGTYGYTF
-	TRBV3-1/TRBV3-2	TRBD1	TRBJ1-6	TGTGCCAGCAGCCAAGCCTCTGACAGGGATTCACCCCTCCACTTT	CASSQASDRDSPLHF
-	TRBV7-3	TRBD1	TRBJ2-3	TGTGCCAGCAGCTTAACGGTGGACAGGGCTTCAGATACGCAGTATTTT	CASSLTVDRASDTQYF
-	TRBV28	TRBD2	TRBJ2-3	TGTGCCAGCAGACTAGCGGGAGAGGATACGCAGTATTTT	CASRLAGEDTQYF